One T cell receptor (beta chain) is described in this entry. The data stem from a study of OX40 agonist ivuxolimab in advanced cancers. The CDR3 contains 10 residues. Germline V CDR1 and CDR2: DFQATT, SNEGSKA (reference sequence). Trimming removed 4 bases at V and 5 bases at J, with 6 bases between. TCRdb keeps only in-frame clones here, not all; method: immunoSEQ multiplex PCR. The sample shows 70,000 to 95,000 clones, around 84% of them seen only once. The chain couples TRBV20-1 to TRBJ2-7; D unclear. This material consisted of CD4+ or CD8+ T cells sorted from blood, taken in a trial of the OX40 agonist ivuxolimab. This clonotype was sampled from an adult with an advanced solid tumor such as melanoma, head and neck, liver or kidney cancer. The CDR3 coding sequence is TGCAGTGCTATGGACGACGAGCAGTACTTC. This gives the protein CSAMDDEQYF.